This T cell receptor (beta chain) is drawn from a study of shared T cell receptors in the human thymus. The method was immunoSEQ multiplex PCR; TCRdb's version includes in-frame clones alone and lacks a portion of them. The sample carries some 700,000 clones, approximately 90% recorded once. The CDR3 runs to 16 residues. Germline CDR1 reads SGDLS; CDR2 reads YYNGEE. With 1 base removed from V and 4 bases from J, the gap between germline ends came to 17 bases. A further study also used this sample, focusing on human thymus T cells. Turning to that study: Thymic samples were excised during corrective heart operations.

The sample was thymocytes. This sequence originates from a boy in the first two years of life with a congenital heart defect. This chain connects TRBV9 to TRBJ1-2, with D perhaps TRBD1 (6 bases). CDR3 protein: CASSVPPPGAPYGYTF. The CDR3 DNA is TGTGCCAGCAGCGTACCTCCCCCAGGGGCCCCCTATGGCTACACCTTC. Full variable domain (rest looked up from reference TRBV9 and TRBJ1-2): DSGVTQTPKHLITATGQRVTLRCSPRSGDLSVYWYQQSLDQGLQFLIQYYNGEERAKGNILERFSAQQFPDLHSELNLSSLELGDSALYFCASSVPPPGAPYGYTFGSGTRLTVV.